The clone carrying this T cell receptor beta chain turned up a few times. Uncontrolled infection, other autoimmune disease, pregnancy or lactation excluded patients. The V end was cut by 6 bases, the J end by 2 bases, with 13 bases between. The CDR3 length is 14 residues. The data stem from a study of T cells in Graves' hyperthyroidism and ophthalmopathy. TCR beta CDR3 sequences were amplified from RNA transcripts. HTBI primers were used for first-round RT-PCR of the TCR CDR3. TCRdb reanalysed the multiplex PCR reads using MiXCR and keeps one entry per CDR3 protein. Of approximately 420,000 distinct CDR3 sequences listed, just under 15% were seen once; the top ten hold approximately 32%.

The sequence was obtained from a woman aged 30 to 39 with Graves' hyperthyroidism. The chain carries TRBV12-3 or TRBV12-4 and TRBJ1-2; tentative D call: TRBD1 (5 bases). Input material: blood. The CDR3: CASSLGRWNYGYTF. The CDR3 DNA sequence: TGTGCCAGCAGCTTGGGACGGTGGAACTATGGCTACACCTTC.